These T cell receptor beta chains were read from a single sample in a study of spatial heterogeneity in lung cancer. TCRdb fed the 5' RACE reads into MiXCR, producing one record per CDR3 protein. Of over 10,000 distinct CDR3 sequences detected, under 6.5% appear once; the ten largest clones hold more than 35%. The sequencing used lung tumor tissue, collected at surgery. The source of these receptors is a male donor with early-stage non-small cell lung cancer. Both conserved end residues are part of each CDR3. Each record gives: V gene, J gene, clone size, CDR3 protein. The listing skips clone size in some rows; elsewhere it reads once, few, many or a size class.

>TRBV12-3/TRBV12-4|TRBJ1-1|many
CASRSGSMNTEAFF
>TRBV3-1|TRBJ2-1|medium-sized
CASSLGTTVSYNEQFF
>TRBV6-5|TRBJ1-1|.
CASSGQGAMTAFF
>TRBV7-8|TRBJ2-3|many
CASSSRIVGLATDTQYF
>TRBV7-3|TRBJ1-1|many
CASSPVGRPAEAFF
>TRBV15|TRBJ2-1|many
CATSRGSGGAVDEQFF
>TRBV7-2|TRBJ1-3|many
CASSQAGTVSGNTIYF
>TRBV20-1|TRBJ1-6|many
CSARWGLGNSPLHF
>TRBV6-5|TRBJ1-1|many
CASSYRQGVGNTEAFF
>TRBV29-1|TRBJ2-5|many
CSVAAAEGLAGRETQYF
>TRBV7-2|TRBJ2-5|many
CASSLVLAAQYF
>TRBV29-1|TRBJ2-1|many
CSVEGGTGGNYEQFF
>TRBV6-2/TRBV6-3|TRBJ2-1|.
CASRNPGRYEQFF
>TRBV5-6|TRBJ2-1|many
CASSSGQGDNEQFF
>TRBV6-1|TRBJ1-5|many
CASSERGGSQPQHF
>TRBV10-3|TRBJ2-1|many
CAISLQGGNEQFF
>TRBV7-2|TRBJ2-1|many
CASSLARGSGGTRSYNEQFF
>TRBV7-9|TRBJ2-3|few
CASGRSTDTQYF
>TRBV20-1|TRBJ2-7|.
CSAKASGAYEQYF
>TRBV7-3|TRBJ2-5|many
CASSLNRQETQYF